The rows below give T cell receptor beta chains drawn from one sample of a study of shared clonotypes between healthy human individuals. TCRdb keeps only in-frame clones here, not all; method: immunoSEQ multiplex PCR. There are approximately 720,000 clones in the sample; about 92% occur only once, and more than 20% lies in the top ten. Sequenced sample: naive CD8+ T cells sorted from blood. The origin of the receptors is a man in his thirties or forties in good health. Both conserved end residues are part of each CDR3. Fields, in order: clone size, V gene, J gene, D gene, CDR3 protein, CDR3 DNA. D genes are given only for firm matches. Size tells how often a clone was seen (once, few, many) or the class of an expanded clone, and some rows leave it out.

few	TRBV5-8	TRBJ2-7	.	CAIPYEQYF	TGTGCCATCCCTTACGAGCAGTACTTC
.	TRBV28	TRBJ2-1	.	CASSPKGGAPYNEQFF	TGTGCCAGCAGTCCCAAGGGAGGTGCCCCCTACAATGAGCAGTTCTTC
once	TRBV7-8	TRBJ2-3	.	CASSNDGGVSGSTDTQYF	TGTGCCAGCAGCAACGACGGTGGGGTGTCGGGAAGCACAGATACGCAGTATTTT
.	TRBV4-1	TRBJ2-3	TRBD2	CASSQEPTGTRDTQYF	TGCGCCAGCAGCCAAGAGCCAACCGGGACTAGAGATACGCAGTATTTT
.	TRBV5-1	TRBJ2-7	TRBD2	CASSLLPTSTSGSKGYEQYF	TGCGCCAGCAGCTTGTTGCCGACATCCACTAGCGGGAGTAAAGGGTACGAGCAGTACTTC
.	TRBV27	TRBJ2-2	.	CASSLWGPGELFF	TGTGCCAGCAGTTTATGGGGACCCGGGGAGCTGTTTTTT
.	TRBV7-2	TRBJ2-5	.	CASSETGTKWYF	TGTGCCAGCAGCGAAACAGGGACGAAGTGGTACTTC
.	TRBV5-1	TRBJ2-5	.	CASSLDRAPQETQYF	TGCGCCAGCAGCTTGGATCGGGCTCCACAAGAGACCCAGTACTTC
.	TRBV6-1	TRBJ2-7	TRBD2	CASSVSAGAAYEQYF	TGTGCCAGCAGTGTCTCGGCGGGAGCTGCGTACGAGCAGTACTTC
once	TRBV10-2	TRBJ2-7	.	CASEGKGDSGTYEQYF	TGCGCCAGCGAGGGAAAGGGTGACAGCGGAACCTACGAGCAGTACTTC
.	TRBV7-9	TRBJ1-4	.	CASSLNEKLFF	TGTGCCAGCAGCCTTAATGAAAAACTGTTTTTT
once	TRBV7-9	TRBJ2-1	TRBD1	CASSSNLGDRERNEQFF	TGTGCCAGCAGCAGCAACTTGGGGGACAGGGAACGCAATGAGCAGTTCTTC
.	TRBV6-5	TRBJ1-5	TRBD1	CASRANQGGNQPQHF	TGTGCCAGCAGAGCGAACCAGGGGGGCAATCAGCCCCAGCATTTT
.	TRBV27	TRBJ1-5	TRBD1	CASSLYGDRPQHF	TGTGCCAGCAGTTTATATGGGGACAGACCCCAGCATTTT
.	TRBV7-9	TRBJ2-5	TRBD1	CASSLVGTGFGEETQYF	TGTGCCAGCAGCTTAGTTGGGACAGGTTTCGGTGAAGAGACCCAGTACTTC
.	TRBV4-1	TRBJ2-7	TRBD2	CASSQDFGEGTLTYEQYF	TGCGCCAGCAGCCAAGATTTTGGGGAGGGAACCCTCACCTACGAGCAGTACTTC
.	TRBV7-6	TRBJ2-1	TRBD2	CASSPPDAGANEQFF	TGTGCCAGCAGTCCACCGGACGCGGGAGCTAATGAGCAGTTCTTC
.	TRBV6-1	TRBJ2-7	TRBD2	CASKLAGYYYEQYF	TGTGCCAGCAAACTAGCGGGATACTACTACGAGCAGTACTTC
once	TRBV7-8	TRBJ2-7	TRBD2	CASSSGLAGDSYEQYF	TGTGCCAGCAGCTCGGGACTAGCGGGAGATTCCTACGAGCAGTACTTC
.	TRBV7-9	TRBJ1-3	.	CASTEDRKNRNTIYF	TGTGCCAGCACAGAGGACAGAAAAAATCGAAACACCATATATTTT
once	TRBV13	TRBJ1-1	.	CASSMSLQDLMNTEAFF	TGTGCCAGCAGCATGTCGTTGCAGGATCTTATGAACACTGAAGCTTTCTTT
.	TRBV4-1	TRBJ2-7	TRBD2	CASSQRVAGGGSSYEQYF	TGCGCCAGCAGCCAACGGGTGGCGGGAGGGGGGAGCTCCTACGAGCAGTACTTC
.	TRBV5-1	TRBJ2-7	.	CASRVEGLGEQYF	TGCGCCAGCAGGGTAGAGGGGTTAGGGGAGCAGTACTTC
.	TRBV5-5	TRBJ2-1	.	CASSGPSPTSYNEQFF	TGTGCCAGCAGCGGACCGTCCCCGACCTCCTACAATGAGCAGTTCTTC
.	TRBV19	TRBJ2-1	TRBD2	CASSIVAGGPIGGEQFF	TGTGCCAGTAGTATAGTAGCGGGAGGGCCCATTGGAGGTGAGCAGTTCTTC
.	TRBV25-1	TRBJ1-2	.	CASSESLTTNGYTF	TGTGCCAGCAGTGAATCCTTGACAACGAATGGCTACACCTTC
.	TRBV6-1	TRBJ1-1	.	CASSDEGGNTEAFF	TGTGCCAGCAGTGACGAGGGTGGGAACACTGAAGCTTTCTTT
.	TRBV4-1	TRBJ2-1	.	CASSQEAASSYNEQFF	TGCGCCAGCAGCCAAGAGGCAGCGAGCTCCTACAATGAGCAGTTCTTC